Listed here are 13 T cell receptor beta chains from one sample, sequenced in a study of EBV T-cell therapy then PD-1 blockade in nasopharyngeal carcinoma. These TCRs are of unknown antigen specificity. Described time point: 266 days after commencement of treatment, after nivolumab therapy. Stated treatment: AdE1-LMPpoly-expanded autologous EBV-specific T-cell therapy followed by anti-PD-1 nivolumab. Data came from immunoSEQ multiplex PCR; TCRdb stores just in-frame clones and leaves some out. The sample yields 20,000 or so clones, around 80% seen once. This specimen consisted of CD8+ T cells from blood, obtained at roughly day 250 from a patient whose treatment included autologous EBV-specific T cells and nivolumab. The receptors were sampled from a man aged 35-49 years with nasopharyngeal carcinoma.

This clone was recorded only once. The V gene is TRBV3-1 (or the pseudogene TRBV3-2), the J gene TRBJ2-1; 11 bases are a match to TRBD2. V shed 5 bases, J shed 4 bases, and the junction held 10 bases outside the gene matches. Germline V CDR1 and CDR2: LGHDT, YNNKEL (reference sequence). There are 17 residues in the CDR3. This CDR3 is CASSSNRLAGRYNEQFF. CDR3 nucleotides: TGTGCCAGCAGCTCAAACCGACTAGCGGGGAGATACAATGAGCAGTTCTTC.

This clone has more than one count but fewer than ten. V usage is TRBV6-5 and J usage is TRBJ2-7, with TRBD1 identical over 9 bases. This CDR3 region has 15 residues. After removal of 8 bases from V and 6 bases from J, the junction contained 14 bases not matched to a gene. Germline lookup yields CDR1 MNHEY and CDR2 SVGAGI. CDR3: CASDWLQGALGEQYF. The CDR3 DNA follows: TGTGCCAGCGATTGGTTACAGGGGGCTCTGGGCGAGCAGTACTTC.

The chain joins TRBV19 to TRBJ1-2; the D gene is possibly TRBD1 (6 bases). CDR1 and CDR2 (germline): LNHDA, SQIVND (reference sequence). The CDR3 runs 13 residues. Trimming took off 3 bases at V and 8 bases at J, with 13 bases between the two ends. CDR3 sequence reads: CASSIGGLGGYTF. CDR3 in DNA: TGTGCCAGTAGTATCGGGGGGCTTGGAGGCTACACCTTC.

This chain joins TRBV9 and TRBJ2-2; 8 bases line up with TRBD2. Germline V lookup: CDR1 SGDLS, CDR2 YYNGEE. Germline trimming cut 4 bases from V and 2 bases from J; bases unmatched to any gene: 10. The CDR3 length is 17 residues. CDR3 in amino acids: CASSSSRSGGNTGELFF. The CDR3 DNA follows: TGTGCCAGCAGCAGCTCTCGGAGCGGGGGCAACACCGGGGAGCTGTTTTTT.

CDR3 DNA: TGTGCCAGCAGTTTCCGTCGGGTCTCCACAGATACGCAGTATTTT. This sequence encodes CASSFRRVSTDTQYF. The J gene is TRBJ2-3, the V gene TRBV28; D is uncertain. The CDR3 sequence is 15 residues long. Per germline, CDR1 MDHEN and CDR2 SYDVKM. V dropped 3 bases and J dropped 2 bases, with 12 bases sitting between them.

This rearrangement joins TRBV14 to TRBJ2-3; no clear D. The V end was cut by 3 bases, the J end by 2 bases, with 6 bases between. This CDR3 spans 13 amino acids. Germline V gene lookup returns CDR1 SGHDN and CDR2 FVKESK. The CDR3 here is CASSHLSTDTQYF. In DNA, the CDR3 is TGTGCCAGCAGCCACTTATCCACAGATACGCAGTATTTT.

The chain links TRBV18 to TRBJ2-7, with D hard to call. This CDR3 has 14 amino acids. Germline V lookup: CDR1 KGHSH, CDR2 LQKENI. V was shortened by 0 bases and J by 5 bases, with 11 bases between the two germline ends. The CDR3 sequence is CASSPPLGWNEQYF. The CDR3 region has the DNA TGTGCCAGCTCACCACCGTTAGGTTGGAACGAGCAGTACTTC. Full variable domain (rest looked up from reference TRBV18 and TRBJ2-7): NAGVMQNPRHLVRRRGQEARLRCSPMKGHSHVYWYRQLPEEGLKFMVYLQKENIIDESGMPKERFSAEFPKEGPSILRIQQVVRGDSAAYFCASSPPLGWNEQYFGPGTRLTVT.

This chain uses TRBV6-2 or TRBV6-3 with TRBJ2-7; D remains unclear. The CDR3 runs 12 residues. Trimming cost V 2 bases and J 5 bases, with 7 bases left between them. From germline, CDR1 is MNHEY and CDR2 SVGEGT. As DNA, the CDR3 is TGTGCCAGCAGTTACCCTGATGACGAGCAGTACTTC. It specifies CASSYPDDEQYF.

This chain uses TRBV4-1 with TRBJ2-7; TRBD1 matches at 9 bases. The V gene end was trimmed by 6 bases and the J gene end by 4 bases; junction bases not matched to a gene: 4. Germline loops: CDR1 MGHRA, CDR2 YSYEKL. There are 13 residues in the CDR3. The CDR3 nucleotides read TGCGCCAGCAGACGGACAGGGGAGTACGAGCAGTACTTC. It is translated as CASRRTGEYEQYF.

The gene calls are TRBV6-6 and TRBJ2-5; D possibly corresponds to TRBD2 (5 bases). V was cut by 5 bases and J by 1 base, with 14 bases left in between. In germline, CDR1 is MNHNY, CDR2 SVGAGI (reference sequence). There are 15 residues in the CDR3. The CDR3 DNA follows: TGTGCCAGCAGTCCAAGACTAAGAAGCCAAGAGACCCAGTACTTC. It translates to CASSPRLRSQETQYF.

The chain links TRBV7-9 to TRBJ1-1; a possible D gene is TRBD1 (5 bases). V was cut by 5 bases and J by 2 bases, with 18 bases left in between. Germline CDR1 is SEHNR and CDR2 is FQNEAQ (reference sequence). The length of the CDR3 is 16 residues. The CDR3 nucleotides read TGTGCCAGCAGCCTTCCGGGGCAGAGCCCCAACACTGAAGCTTTCTTT. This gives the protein CASSLPGQSPNTEAFF.

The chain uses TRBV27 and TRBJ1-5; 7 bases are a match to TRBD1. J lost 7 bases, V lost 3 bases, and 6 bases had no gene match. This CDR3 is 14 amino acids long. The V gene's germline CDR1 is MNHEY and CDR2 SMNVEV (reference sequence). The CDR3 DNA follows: TGTGCCAGCAGTTTGAGACAGGGCGACCAGCCCCAGCATTTT. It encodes CASSLRQGDQPQHF.

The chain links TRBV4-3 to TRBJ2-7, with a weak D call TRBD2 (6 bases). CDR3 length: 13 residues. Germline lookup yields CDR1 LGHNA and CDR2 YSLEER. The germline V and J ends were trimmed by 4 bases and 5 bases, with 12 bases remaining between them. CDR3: CASSPLAGNEQYF. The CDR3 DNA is TGCGCCAGCAGCCCGCTGGCGGGGAACGAGCAGTACTTC.